Listed below are T cell receptor beta chains from one sample, sequenced in a study of T cells after yellow fever vaccination. Each CDR3 protein gets one entry after TCRdb re-called the 5' RACE reads with MiXCR. Among 350,000 to 550,000 distinct CDR3 sequences listed, about 19% were seen once. The source was PBMCs, collected before the yellow fever booster vaccination. The receptors were sampled from a man aged 18 to 35 who received the YFV17D yellow fever vaccine. The CDR3 runs from the conserved cysteine through the conserved F or W. The order of the fields is D gene, clone size, V gene, J gene, CDR3 DNA, CDR3 protein. A D gene is named only where the DNA matches it firmly. Clone size, where shown, is once, few, many, or a class for clones that have expanded.

>NA|many|TRBV27|TRBJ2-2
TGTGCCAGCAGTTTATCAAACGGCGGGGAGCTGTTTTTT
CASSLSNGGELFF
>TRBD1|NA|TRBV7-9|TRBJ1-6
TGTGCCAGCACCGGAGACAGGGGTGATTCACCCCTCCACTTT
CASTGDRGDSPLHF
>NA|few|TRBV4-2|TRBJ1-4
TGTGCCAGCAGCCCCTTAAAAGAAAAACTGTTTTTT
CASSPLKEKLFF
>NA|few|TRBV7-2|TRBJ1-5
TGTGCCAGCAGCTCACGCGGGGGCCCCACTTCGGCTCAGCCCCAGCATTTT
CASSSRGGPTSAQPQHF
>TRBD1|NA|TRBV7-2|TRBJ1-1
TGTGCCAGCAGCCCTCGACAGGGTATCACTGAAGCTTTCTTT
CASSPRQGITEAFF
>NA|few|TRBV7-2|TRBJ1-5
TGTGCCAGCAGCTTAGTCGTGGGCAGCAATCAGCCCCAGCATTTT
CASSLVVGSNQPQHF
>NA|NA|TRBV7-9|TRBJ2-1
TGTGCCAGCAGTCCCCCTGGGGCCTCAGGCAATGAGCAGTTCTTC
CASSPPGASGNEQFF
>NA|NA|TRBV18|TRBJ2-5
TGTGCCAGCTCACCACCGGCTCAGGGCCAAGAGACCCAGTACTTC
CASSPPAQGQETQYF
>NA|few|TRBV24-1|TRBJ2-3
TGTGCCACCAGTGGATACGATACGCAGTATTTT
CATSGYDTQYF
>NA|few|TRBV24-1|TRBJ2-2
TGTGCCACCAGTGTCAAATCTACAGGGGAGCTGTTTTTT
CATSVKSTGELFF
>NA|NA|TRBV6-2/TRBV6-3|TRBJ2-7
TGTGCCAGCAGTGATTCGGTCGACTACGAGCAGTACTTC
CASSDSVDYEQYF
>NA|few|TRBV4-3|TRBJ2-1
TGCGCCAGCAGCTCTAGGTCGAAGGGTGAAATCTACAATGAGCAGTTCTTC
CASSSRSKGEIYNEQFF
>NA|NA|TRBV12-5|TRBJ2-5
TGTGCTAGTGGACCCCTACAGGGATGGGAGACCCAGTACTTC
CASGPLQGWETQYF
>TRBD1|few|TRBV4-1|TRBJ2-1
TGCGCCAGCAGGACAGGGACTGAGCAGTTCTTC
CASRTGTEQFF
>TRBD1|few|TRBV12-3/TRBV12-4|TRBJ1-2
TGTGCCAGCAGTACTAGATCCGGGACAGGGGGCGTGAACTATGGCTACACCTTC
CASSTRSGTGGVNYGYTF
>NA|once|TRBV24-1|TRBJ1-6
TGTGCCACTGCGCCGAGCTCCTATAATTCACCCCTCCACTTT
CATAPSSYNSPLHF
>TRBD1|few|TRBV27|TRBJ1-2
TGTGCCAGCAGTTTATACGCAACGGGACAGAACTATGGCTACACCTTC
CASSLYATGQNYGYTF
>NA|many|TRBV12-3/TRBV12-4|TRBJ2-7
TGTGCCAGCAGCCCGACAGGCTACGAGCAGTACTTC
CASSPTGYEQYF
>NA|NA|TRBV4-1|TRBJ2-1
TGCGCCAGCAGCCAAGTGGGGGCGGTTGAGCAGTTCTTC
CASSQVGAVEQFF
>TRBD1|NA|TRBV6-2/TRBV6-3|TRBJ2-3
TGTGCCACCCTACACAATTGGGACAGGGCAGATACGCAGTATTTT
CATLHNWDRADTQYF
>NA|few|TRBV5-6|TRBJ2-6
TGTGCCAGCAGACCACGGGGCTCTGGGGCCAACGTCCTGACTTTC
CASRPRGSGANVLTF
>NA|few|TRBV4-2|TRBJ2-1
TGTGCCAGCAGCCAAGATCTGCTCAGAAATGAGCAGTTCTTC
CASSQDLLRNEQFF
>NA|NA|TRBV10-3|TRBJ1-5
TGTGCCATCAGTGAGTCGGGGGGAGGCAATCAGCCCCAGCATTTT
CAISESGGGNQPQHF
>NA|NA|TRBV7-2|TRBJ2-1
TGTGCCAGCAGCTCAGATGGTAGTCGGGCGTTCTTC
CASSSDGSRAFF
>NA|many|TRBV5-1|TRBJ2-7
TGCGCCAGCAGCTTGGAAATACCGGACGAGCAGTACTTC
CASSLEIPDEQYF
>NA|NA|TRBV6-2/TRBV6-3|TRBJ2-5
TGTGCCAGCAGCGAAGAGAGAGAGACCCAGTACTTC
CASSEERETQYF
>TRBD1|few|TRBV20-1|TRBJ2-5
TGCAGTGCACCCGGGACAGTTGAGACCCAGTACTTC
CSAPGTVETQYF
>TRBD1|NA|TRBV20-1|TRBJ2-7
TGCAGTGCTAGAGGACAGGGGCCCTACGAGCAGTACTTC
CSARGQGPYEQYF
>NA|NA|TRBV2|TRBJ2-5
TGTGCCAGCAAAACTAGCCCGATTTCGGTAGAGACCCAGTACTTC
CASKTSPISVETQYF
>NA|few|TRBV9|TRBJ1-2
TGTGCCAGCACCCAGTGGACCAGCTATGGCTACACCTTC
CASTQWTSYGYTF
>TRBD2|NA|TRBV7-6|TRBJ2-2
TGTGCCAGCAGCCCGTCCACTAGCGGGGGGGCAGCCGGGGAGCTGTTTTTT
CASSPSTSGGAAGELFF
>TRBD1|few|TRBV20-1|TRBJ1-1
TGCAGTGCCGCCGACAGGGCGGACACTGAAGCTTTCTTT
CSAADRADTEAFF
>NA|NA|TRBV7-9|TRBJ2-1
TGTGCCAGCACAGGGGTTTCCTACAATGAGCAGTTCTTC
CASTGVSYNEQFF
>NA|NA|TRBV4-2|TRBJ2-1
TGTGCCAGCAGCCGAGGACACAATTCCTACAATGAGCAGTTCTTC
CASSRGHNSYNEQFF
>NA|NA|TRBV6-5|TRBJ1-1
TGTGCCAGCAGTTACTTTGGTATGAACACTGAAGCTTTCTTT
CASSYFGMNTEAFF
>TRBD1|NA|TRBV27|TRBJ2-2
TGTGCCAGCAGTTCCGACCCTAGGGACAGTACCGGGGAGCTGTTTTTT
CASSSDPRDSTGELFF
>TRBD2|NA|TRBV12-3/TRBV12-4|TRBJ2-3
TGTGCCAGCAGAAGAGCGGGGGGCACAGATACGCAGTATTTT
CASRRAGGTDTQYF
>NA|few|TRBV7-9|TRBJ1-2
TGTGCCAGCAGCTTGGTACAGTGGGGCTACACCTTC
CASSLVQWGYTF
>NA|few|TRBV29-1|TRBJ2-3
TGCAGCGTTCAGGGCGCAGGGATGGGGACAGATACGCAGTATTTT
CSVQGAGMGTDTQYF